What follows are 20 T cell receptor beta chains derived from one specimen sequenced in a study of CD8 T cells in Susac syndrome. Reverse transcription of about 0.5 to 1 ug RNA was carried out with random hexamers. A single record per CDR3 protein comes from TCRdb applying MiXCR to the immunoSEQ multiplex PCR reads. The sample carries some 200,000 distinct CDR3 sequences, around 95% recorded once. The sequenced sample was CD4+ T cells from PBMCs. The source of these receptors is a human donor with Susac syndrome.

The CDR3 sequence is CAISPGLAGHEQYF. CDR3 sequence (DNA): TGTGCCATCAGCCCGGGACTAGCGGGGCACGAGCAGTACTTC. The chain uses TRBV10-3 and TRBJ2-7; TRBD2 matches at 13 bases. The V gene end was trimmed by 6 bases and the J gene end by 5 bases; junction bases not matched to a gene: 4. In germline, CDR1 is ENHRY, CDR2 SYGVKD. The CDR3 sequence is 14 residues long.

The chain joins TRBV6-5 to TRBJ2-7; 8 nucleotides align to TRBD1. From germline, CDR1 is MNHEY and CDR2 SVGAGI. Trimming cost V 2 bases and J 4 bases; bases outside gene matches: 4. The CDR3 totals 14 residues. The DNA for the CDR3 is TGTGCCAGCAGTTACGTTGACAGGGGATACGAGCAGTACTTC. Its protein is CASSYVDRGYEQYF.

The chain has TRBV20-1 and TRBJ2-7, with 7 bases fitting TRBD1. The CDR3 is 12 amino acids. Germline values: CDR1 DFQATT, CDR2 SNEGSKA (reference sequence). The V and J ends lost 6 bases and 6 bases, in that order; junction bases with no gene match: 8. The CDR3 here is CSAATGLPEQYF. CDR3 DNA: TGCAGTGCGGCGACAGGGCTTCCCGAGCAGTACTTC.

This clonotype occurred once. The chain carries TRBV29-1 and TRBJ2-1, with TRBD2 matching 9 bases. V lost 2 bases, J lost 0 bases, and 2 bases stayed unmatched. Germline-derived CDR1 and CDR2 are SQVTM and ANQGSEA. The CDR3 extends over 15 amino acids. The CDR3 nucleotides are TGCAGCGTTGAACAAGCGGGGGGCTCCTACAATGAGCAGTTCTTC. Residues: CSVEQAGGSYNEQFF.

This clonotype was recorded once. V gene TRBV6-4 combines with J gene TRBJ1-5, with 10 bases matching TRBD1. CDR1 and CDR2 from the germline V gene are MRHNA and SNTAGT. The CDR3 consists of 15 residues. Germline trimming cut 6 bases from V and 4 bases from J; bases unmatched to any gene: 6. The CDR3 loop is CASSPGTGENQPQHF. The CDR3 DNA is TGTGCCAGCAGCCCTGGGACAGGGGAGAATCAGCCCCAGCATTTT.

The chain is built from TRBV5-1 and TRBJ2-2; D may be TRBD1 (6 bases). The CDR3 extends over 20 amino acids. CDR1 and CDR2 from the germline V gene are SGHRS and YFSETQ. Between the trimmed V and J ends, which lost 4 bases and 0 bases, there was a span of 25 bases. CDR3: CASSRRQVGLGSSNTGELFF. DNA for the CDR3: TGCGCCAGCAGCCGGAGACAGGTTGGCCTGGGCTCCTCGAACACCGGGGAGCTGTTTTTT.

V is TRBV25-1 and J is TRBJ1-4, with D perhaps TRBD1 (5 bases). Germline V gives CDR1 MGHDK, CDR2 SYGVNS. Trimming took off 1 base at V and 10 bases at J, with 16 bases between the two ends. This CDR3 is 15 amino acids long. CDR3 loop: CASSEFGKGTGKLFF. The DNA of the CDR3 is TGTGCCAGCAGTGAATTTGGGAAAGGGACGGGAAAACTGTTTTTT.

This chain uses TRBV7-8 with TRBJ2-5; TRBD1 matches 7 bases. J gave up 2 bases and V 5 bases, and 8 bases lay outside the gene matches. Germline CDR1 is SGHVS and CDR2 is FQNEAQ. This CDR3 is 15 amino acids long. In nucleotides, the CDR3 is TGTGCCAGCAGCCTAACTTCGGGACAGCAAGAGACCCAGTACTTC. This translates into CASSLTSGQQETQYF.

This sequence joins TRBV12-3 or TRBV12-4 and TRBJ2-6; D gene ambiguous. The CDR3 loop spans 17 amino acids. Deletions cut 0 bases from V and 0 bases from J, with 9 bases between. CDR3 region: CASSLARFPSGANVLTF. As DNA, the CDR3 is TGTGCCAGCAGTTTAGCGAGGTTCCCCTCTGGGGCCAACGTCCTGACTTTC.

This clonotype was picked up one time. This chain uses TRBV24-1 with TRBJ2-1; no reliable D call. CDR1 and CDR2 (germline): KGHDR, SFDVKD. The CDR3 is 14 residues long. Trimming removed 4 bases at V and 6 bases at J, with 12 bases between. The CDR3 bases are TGTGCCACCAGTGACCCTGCTCAAGTCAATGAGCAGTTCTTC. Translation gives CATSDPAQVNEQFF.

This rearrangement joins TRBV12-5 to TRBJ2-7, with 8 bases identical to TRBD2. CDR1 is LGHNT, CDR2 FRNRAP, per germline. The CDR3 consists of 14 residues. J lost 2 bases, V lost 7 bases, and 7 bases had no gene match. CDR3 sequence (DNA): TGTGCTAGTGTCCGGGGGGGGCCCCCCTACGAGCAGTACTTC. As protein: CASVRGGPPYEQYF. The whole variable domain, filled in from reference TRBV12-5 and TRBJ2-7, reads DARVTQTPRHKVTEMGQEVTMRCQPILGHNTVFWYRQTMMQGLELLAYFRNRAPLDDSGMPKDRFSAEMPDATLATLKIQPSEPRDSAVYFCASVRGGPPYEQYFGPGTRLTVT.

The V call is TRBV6-1, the J call TRBJ2-7, with D tentatively TRBD2 (7 bases). V lost 3 bases, J lost 4 bases, and 22 bases lay in between. Per germline, CDR1 MNHNS and CDR2 SASEGT. The CDR3 sequence is 17 residues long. The CDR3, as DNA: TGTGCCAGCAGTGACAGGACGGGGGGCGATTTGTGGTACGAGCAGTACTTC. Protein sequence: CASSDRTGGDLWYEQYF.

The chain recombines TRBV6-5 with TRBJ1-6; TRBD1 might be the D (5 bases). Trimming removed 2 bases at V and 8 bases at J, with 22 bases between. Germline CDR1 MNHEY, CDR2 SVGAGI. The CDR3 is 18 residues long. CDR3 amino acids: CASSYGFDGGVTDSPLHF. CDR3 nucleotide sequence: TGTGCCAGCAGTTACGGTTTCGACGGGGGTGTCACGGATTCACCCCTCCACTTT.

The rearrangement links TRBV30 to TRBJ1-1; maybe TRBD1 (6 bases). This CDR3 comprises 13 residues. CDR1 is GTSNPN and CDR2 is SVGIG in the germline V gene (reference sequence). Trimming stripped 1 base from V and 5 bases from J, with 11 bases between. CDR3 residues: CAWSDRASTEAFF. CDR3 DNA: TGTGCCTGGAGTGACAGGGCGAGTACTGAAGCTTTCTTT.

The V and J genes are TRBV24-1 and TRBJ2-3; D unclear. Trimming pared 4 bases from V and 2 bases from J, leaving 12 bases between. There are 15 residues in the CDR3. The germline CDR1 and CDR2 sequences are KGHDR and SFDVKD. The CDR3 sequence is CATSDGLPYTDTQYF. The CDR3 region has the DNA TGTGCCACCAGTGACGGGTTGCCATACACAGATACGCAGTATTTT.

The CDR3 loop is CAWSSPGVYGYTF. The CDR3 DNA reads TGTGCCTGGAGTAGCCCTGGGGTCTATGGCTACACCTTC. This sequence joins TRBV30 and TRBJ1-2; D is undetermined. V was clipped by 2 bases and J by 4 bases, with 11 bases between them. This CDR3 spans 13 amino acids. Looked up from germline, CDR1 is GTSNPN and CDR2 is SVGIG (reference sequence). Combining the CDR3 with reference TRBV30 and TRBJ1-2 gives the whole variable domain SQTIHQWPATLVQPVGSPLSLECTVEGTSNPNLYWYRQAAGRGLQLLFYSVGIGQISSEVPQNLSASRPQDRQFILSSKKLLLSDSGFYLCAWSSPGVYGYTFGSGTRLTVV.

The rearrangement uses TRBV5-1 and TRBJ1-4; TRBD1 agrees at 10 bases. V dropped 7 bases and J dropped 1; count of bases not matched to a gene: 7. Germline V gives CDR1 SGHRS, CDR2 YFSETQ. This CDR3 has 16 amino acids. The CDR3, as DNA: TGCGCCAGCCAGAGTCGGACAGGGGGAACTAATGAAAAACTGTTTTTT. Translation: CASQSRTGGTNEKLFF.

The chain has TRBV4-2 and TRBJ2-5; D remains ambiguous. The V end was cut by 6 bases, the J end by 2 bases, with 10 bases between. CDR1 is LGHNA and CDR2 is YNFKEQ in the germline V gene. The length of the CDR3 is 13 residues. This CDR3 reads CASSRRPQETQYF. The CDR3 DNA is TGTGCCAGCAGTAGACGTCCGCAAGAGACCCAGTACTTC.

A single count supports this clonotype. The gene calls are TRBV14 and TRBJ1-1; 8 nucleotides line up with TRBD1. After removal of 5 bases from V and 1 base from J, the junction contained 6 bases not matched to a gene. The length of the CDR3 is 15 residues. Germline V gene sequence: CDR1 SGHDN, CDR2 FVKESK. The CDR3 loop is CASSVRTGRNTEAFF. The CDR3, as DNA: TGTGCCAGCAGCGTTCGGACAGGGCGGAACACTGAAGCTTTCTTT. The whole variable domain, filled in from reference TRBV14 and TRBJ1-1, reads EAGVTQFPSHSVIEKGQTVTLRCDPISGHDNLYWYRRVMGKEIKFLLHFVKESKQDESGMPNNRFLAERTGGTYSTLKVQPAELEDSGVYFCASSVRTGRNTEAFFGQGTRLTVV.

The chain couples TRBV29-1 to TRBJ2-3; D is unclear. Germline values: CDR1 SQVTM, CDR2 ANQGSEA. Trimming removed 4 bases at V and 0 bases at J, with 5 bases between. CDR3 length: 12 residues. CDR3 amino acids: CSVVDSTDTQYF. In nucleotides, the CDR3 is TGCAGCGTTGTGGACAGCACAGATACGCAGTATTTT.